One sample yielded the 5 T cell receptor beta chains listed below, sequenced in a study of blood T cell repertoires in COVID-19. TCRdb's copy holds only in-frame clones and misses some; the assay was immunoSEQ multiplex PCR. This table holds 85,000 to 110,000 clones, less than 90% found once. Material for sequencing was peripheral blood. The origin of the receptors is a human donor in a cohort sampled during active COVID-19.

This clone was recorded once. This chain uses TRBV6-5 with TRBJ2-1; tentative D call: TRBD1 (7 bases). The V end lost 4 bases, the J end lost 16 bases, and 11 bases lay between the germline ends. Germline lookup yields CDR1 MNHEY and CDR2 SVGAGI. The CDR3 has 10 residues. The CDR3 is CASSSGGSFF. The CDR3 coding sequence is TGTGCCAGCAGTTCAGGGGGGAGTTTCTTC.

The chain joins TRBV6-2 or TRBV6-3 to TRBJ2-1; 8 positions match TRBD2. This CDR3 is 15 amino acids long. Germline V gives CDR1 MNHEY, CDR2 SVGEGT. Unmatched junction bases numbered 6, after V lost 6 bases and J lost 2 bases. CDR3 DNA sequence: TGTGCCAGCAGCTATAGCGGGGCTACCTACAATGAGCAGTTCTTC. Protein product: CASSYSGATYNEQFF.

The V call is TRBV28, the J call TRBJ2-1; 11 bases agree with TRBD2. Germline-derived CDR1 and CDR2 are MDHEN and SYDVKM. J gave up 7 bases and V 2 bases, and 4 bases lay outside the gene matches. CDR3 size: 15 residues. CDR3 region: CASSLVLAGENEQFF. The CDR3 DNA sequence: TGTGCCAGCAGTTTAGTACTAGCGGGAGAGAATGAGCAGTTCTTC.

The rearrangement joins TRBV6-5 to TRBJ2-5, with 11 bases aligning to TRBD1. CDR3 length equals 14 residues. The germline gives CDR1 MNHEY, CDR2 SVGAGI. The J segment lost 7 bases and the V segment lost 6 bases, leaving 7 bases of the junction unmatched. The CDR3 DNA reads TGTGCCAGCAGCTCCGGACAGGGGGCTGGGACCCAGTACTTC. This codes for CASSSGQGAGTQYF.

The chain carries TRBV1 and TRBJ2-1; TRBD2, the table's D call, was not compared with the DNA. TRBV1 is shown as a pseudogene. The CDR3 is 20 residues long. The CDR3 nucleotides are TGCACCAGCAGCCAAGATTACTTGGGACTAGCGGGGGCAACCTACAATGAGCAGTTCTTC. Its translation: CTSSQDYLGLAGATYNEQFF.